This TCR beta chain was captured in a study of PD-L1 blockade in urothelial cancer. The method was immunoSEQ multiplex PCR; TCRdb's version includes in-frame clones alone and lacks a portion of them. The sample carries more than 65,000 clones, about 85% recorded once. Germline CDR1 is LGHNA and CDR2 is YNFKEQ. CDR3 length: 21 residues. V lost 2 bases, J lost 2 bases, and 16 bases stayed unmatched. The receptor was isolated from a woman aged 70 to 79 with urothelial cancer. This rearrangement joins TRBV4-2 to TRBJ2-3, with 13 bases that match TRBD2. This specimen was PBMCs, taken around atezolizumab (anti-PD-L1) treatment. DNA of the CDR3: TGTGCCAGCAGCCAAAGAGTCGGGGGACTAGCGGGGCTGGGAAACACAGATACGCAGTATTTT. Its translation is CASSQRVGGLAGLGNTDTQYF.